The source of this T cell receptor beta chain is a study of cytomegalovirus exposure and HLA in healthy donors. Study at large: Among about 200 million T cells, an earlier analysis found 120 million or so unique TCR beta sequences. Whole-study findings and limits: Within an earlier analysis, most TCR beta V segments proved productive either about 90% or about 30% of the time. In vitro checks showed that a few CMV-associated chains really do target CMV antigens.

The CDR3 runs to 16 residues. V gave up 5 bases and J gave up 2 bases; unmatched junction bases: 8. Germline V gives CDR1 SGHTA, CDR2 FQGTGA. In the PCR, 60 Vbeta and 13 Jbeta primers were used. The data were produced by immunoSEQ multiplex PCR, yet TCRdb's version contains in-frame clones alone and is incomplete. Of approximately 190,000 clones listed, around 80% are singletons. A word on this clone: What it recognizes is unknown.

Sample: PBMCs. This receptor was taken from a man aged 35-49 years in good health and CMV-seropositive. This chain uses TRBV7-3 with TRBJ2-3, with TRBD1 matching over 9 bases. This chain's CDR3 is CASSPGTGLATDTQYF. In DNA form, the CDR3 reads TGTGCCAGCAGCCCCGGGACAGGGTTGGCCACAGATACGCAGTATTTT.